Presented here are 10 T cell receptor beta chains from one specimen sequenced in a study of OX40 agonist ivuxolimab in advanced cancers. Using immunoSEQ multiplex PCR, the repertoire was profiled, and TCRdb retains in-frame clones only, with some absent. The table lists under 35,000 clones, about 90% of them singletons. The source was CD4+ or CD8+ T cells sorted from blood, collected in a trial of the OX40 agonist ivuxolimab. All receptors derive from an adult with an advanced solid tumor such as melanoma, head and neck, liver or kidney cancer.

This clone was seen just once. The chain carries TRBV7-9 and TRBJ2-4, with D maybe TRBD2 (5 bases). Trimming removed 1 base from V and 1 base from J, with 17 bases in between. The CDR3 consists of 18 residues. In germline, CDR1 is SEHNR, CDR2 FQNEAQ (reference sequence). For the CDR3, the DNA is TGTGCCAGCAGCTTAGGACCCCACGAGGGTTTGGCCAAAAACATTCAGTACTTC. Protein: CASSLGPHEGLAKNIQYF.

This CDR3 reads CASSGLAGGREQFF. The CDR3 DNA is TGTGCCAGCAGTGGCTTAGCGGGAGGAAGGGAGCAGTTCTTC. J is TRBJ2-1 and V is TRBV6-1, with 10 nucleotides matching TRBD2. V shed 4 bases, J shed 10 bases, and the junction held 7 bases outside the gene matches. Germline CDR1 MNHNS, CDR2 SASEGT. This CDR3 comprises 14 residues.

This chain joins TRBV15 and TRBJ2-7; D uncertain. Deletions cut 7 bases from V and 0 bases from J, with 10 bases between. Germline CDR1 and CDR2: LNHNV and YYDKDF (reference sequence). This CDR3 has 13 amino acids. CDR3 bases: TGTGCCACCAACCCTCACTACTCCTACGAGCAGTACTTC. Protein product: CATNPHYSYEQYF.

The gene calls are TRBV11-2 and TRBJ2-7; 8 positions agree with TRBD2. CDR3 size: 16 residues. V dropped 5 bases and J dropped 3; count of bases not matched to a gene: 12. Germline V gene sequence: CDR1 SGHAT, CDR2 FQNNGV. The CDR3: CASSPTTRGVNYEQYF. The CDR3 nucleotides are TGTGCCAGCAGCCCTACTACGCGGGGGGTCAACTACGAGCAGTACTTC.

CDR3 coding DNA: TGTGCCATCAGTGAAAGAATAGCGGGAGGCGAAGATGCCGGCACAGATACGCAGTATTTT. Translation: CAISERIAGGEDAGTDTQYF. V gene TRBV10-3 combines with J gene TRBJ2-3; 10 bases are shared with TRBD2. V dropped 3 bases and J dropped 1; count of bases not matched to a gene: 16. There are 20 residues in the CDR3. Germline assignment: CDR1 ENHRY and CDR2 SYGVKD.

V gene TRBV5-6 combines with J gene TRBJ2-1; a possible D gene is TRBD2 (6 bases). The CDR3 covers 16 residues. The V gene's germline CDR1 is SGHDT and CDR2 YYEEEE. Trimming shortened V by 3 bases and J by 7 bases, and 20 bases separated the two germline ends. The CDR3 region has the DNA TGTGCCAGCAGCTCTCCGGGACTGGCCTTAGGAAATGAGCAGTTCTTC. It codes for CASSSPGLALGNEQFF.

This chain uses TRBV5-8 with TRBJ2-7; 7 bases are a match to TRBD1. Germline values: CDR1 SGHTS, CDR2 YDEGEE. This CDR3 comprises 14 residues. Trimming at V came to 0 bases and at J to 7 bases, leaving 7 bases not matched to a gene. CDR3 coding DNA: TGTGCCAGCAGCTTGGCCCGACAGGGTTGGGAGCAGTACTTC. Encoded protein: CASSLARQGWEQYF. The variable domain in full, with the rest retrieved from reference TRBV5-8 and TRBJ2-7, is EAGVTQSPTHLIKTRGQQATLRCSPISGHTSVYWYQQALGLGLQFLLWYDEGEERNRGNFPPRFSGRQFPNYSSELNVNALELEDSALYLCASSLARQGWEQYFGPGTRLTVT.

The J gene is TRBJ2-3, the V gene TRBV7-2; 7 bases line up with TRBD2. Germline V gives CDR1 SGHTA, CDR2 FQGNSA. This CDR3 contains 15 residues. V shed 3 bases, J shed 4 bases, and the junction held 7 bases outside the gene matches. CDR3 bases: TGTGCCAGCAGCTTTCGGGGGAGGGCAGCAGATACGCAGTATTTT. Translating gives CASSFRGRAADTQYF.

The rearrangement joins TRBV28 to TRBJ2-5, with unresolved D. This CDR3 is 12 amino acids long. Germline CDR1 reads MDHEN; CDR2 reads SYDVKM. The ends were cut back, 2 bases at V and 4 bases at J, with 5 bases in the middle. This CDR3 reads CASSLVGETQYF. The CDR3 DNA reads TGTGCCAGCAGTTTAGTTGGAGAGACCCAGTACTTC.

The gene calls are TRBV7-9 and TRBJ1-4, with 8 bases that match TRBD1. Germline V CDR1 and CDR2: SEHNR, FQNEAQ (reference sequence). The V gene end was trimmed by 4 bases and the J gene end by 8 bases; junction bases not matched to a gene: 9. This CDR3 is built from 15 residues. This CDR3 reads CASSSVDRVDEKLFF. CDR3 nucleotide sequence: TGTGCCAGCAGCTCCGTGGACAGGGTGGACGAAAAACTGTTTTTT. The variable domain in full, with the rest retrieved from reference TRBV7-9 and TRBJ1-4, is DTGVSQNPRHKITKRGQNVTFRCDPISEHNRLYWYRQTLGQGPEFLTYFQNEAQLEKSRLLSDRFSAERPKGSFSTLEIQRTEQGDSAMYLCASSSVDRVDEKLFFGSGTQLSVL.